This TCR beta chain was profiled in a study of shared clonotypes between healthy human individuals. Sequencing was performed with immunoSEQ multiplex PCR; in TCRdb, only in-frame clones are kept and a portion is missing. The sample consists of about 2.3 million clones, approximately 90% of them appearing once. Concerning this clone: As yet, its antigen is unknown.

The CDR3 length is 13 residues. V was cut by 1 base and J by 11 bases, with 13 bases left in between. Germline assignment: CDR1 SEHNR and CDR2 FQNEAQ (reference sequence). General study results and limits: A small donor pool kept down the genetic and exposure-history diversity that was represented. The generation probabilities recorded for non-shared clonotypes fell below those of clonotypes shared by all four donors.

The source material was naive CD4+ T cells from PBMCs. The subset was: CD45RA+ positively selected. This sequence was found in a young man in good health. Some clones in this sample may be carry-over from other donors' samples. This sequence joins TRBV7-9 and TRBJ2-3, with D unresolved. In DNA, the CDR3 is TGTGCCAGCAGCTTAGGTCAAGTTGTTCAGCAGTATTTT. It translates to CASSLGQVVQQYF.